This entry features one TCR beta chain sequence. This clone is medium-sized (0.01 to 0.1%) in its sample. This receptor's antigen is unknown. No much larger clone is present one base from it, and per-base qualities are unavailable. This specimen belongs to a study of metastatic and nonmetastatic thyroid tumors (dated by TCRdb to the early 2020s). About the investigation overall: Repertoires from peripheral blood and from tumor or nodule tissue samples of malignant and benign thyroid patients were compared.

General findings and caveats noted by the study authors: In both blood and tumor samples, malignant tumors were reported to have significantly higher TCR beta diversity than benign nodules.

The CDR3 measures 14 amino acids from cysteine to phenylalanine. Just CDR3 DNA is preserved here, 42 bases in frame from base 1. The trim is 1 base for V and 5 bases for J, with a gap of 6 bases between the germline ends. The germline V gene (reference sequence) gives CDR1 as LGHDT and CDR2 as YNNKEL. No patient had received any treatment before thyroid surgery. Using T-cell receptor beta sequencing, the study looked back at clinical samples from patients collected from the early 2010s to the late 2010s. Receptor libraries were prepared by PCR. The sample was run on an Illumina HiSeq 4000. High-throughput sequencing was used to profile the TCR beta-chain CDR3 region of each patient. The original pipeline was this. A classifier to discriminate distant-metastatic papillary thyroid cancer patients was built from CDR3 differences across clinicopathological groups. The Shannon index was used to assess repertoire diversity, and the Morisita-Horn index was used to assess tumor-blood repertoire similarity. The raw public reads went through TCRdb reprocessing: fastp at Q25, MiXCR clone calling, in-frame beta chains kept. TCRdb's processing, not the authors', yielded these V and J calls. Within this sample are about 12,000 clones, with 30% to 40% of them counted one time only. About a sixth of the sample goes to the ten largest clones.

This TCR came from a male donor with papillary thyroid cancer or a benign thyroid nodule (not recorded which). Some clones in this sample may be carry-over from other donors' samples. Sequenced input: tumor tissue. The chain was built from TRBV3-1 and TRBJ1-6; no D gene is confidently identified. CDR3 protein: CASSQGGDNSPLHF. At the DNA level, the sequence is TGTGCCAGCAGCCAAGGAGGAGATAATTCACCCCTCCACTTT.